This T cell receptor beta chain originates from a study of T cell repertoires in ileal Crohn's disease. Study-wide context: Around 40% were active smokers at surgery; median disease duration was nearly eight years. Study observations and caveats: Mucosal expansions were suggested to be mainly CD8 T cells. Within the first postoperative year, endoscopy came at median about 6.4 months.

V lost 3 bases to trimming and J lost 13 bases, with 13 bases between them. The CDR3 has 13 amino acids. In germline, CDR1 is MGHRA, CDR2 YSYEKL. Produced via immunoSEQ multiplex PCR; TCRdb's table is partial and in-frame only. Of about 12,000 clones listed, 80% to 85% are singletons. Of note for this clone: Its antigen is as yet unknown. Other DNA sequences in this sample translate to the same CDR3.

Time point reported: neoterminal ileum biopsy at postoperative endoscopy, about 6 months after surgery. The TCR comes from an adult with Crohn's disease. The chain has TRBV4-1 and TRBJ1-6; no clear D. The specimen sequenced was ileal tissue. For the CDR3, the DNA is TGCGCCAGCAGCCAGGATAGATGGGCCCCCCTCCACTTT. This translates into CASSQDRWAPLHF.